The present TCR beta chain was sequenced within a study of human T cells and chemical hapten exposure (dated by TCRdb to the early 2020s). General notes on the study: For sensitization, 2% DPC in acetone was applied to a 2 cm by 2 cm area of upper inner arm skin. This study followed changes in the peripheral blood TCR repertoire in vivo during primary and secondary sensitization of alopecia patients to the hapten diphenylcyclopropenone (DPC). Alopecia areata with under or over 50% scalp involvement, alopecia totalis and alopecia universalis were represented in the patient cohort, which was mostly female. About 29 alopecia patients gave blood for TCR sequencing at one to four time points (pre-sensitization, 2, 6 and 24 weeks). Libraries were pooled for sequencing, and variation in per-sample TCR yields was attributed mainly to small differences in library volumes within the pool. Weekly therapeutic DPC doses were additionally applied to the scalp of patients throughout the roughly 24-week study period. Patch testing was done on the upper back using Finn chambers containing 0.01% DPC, and results were scored after 6 days according to International Contact Dermatitis Research Group standards. Blood samples were taken from patients before sensitization (week 0) and at 2, 6 and about 24 weeks after DPC sensitization.

Broader findings and caveats from the paper: Expanded TCRs formed significantly more large CDR3 similarity clusters than pre-sensitization or healthy control sets, consistent with antigen-driven responses. DPC sensitization did not change how many TCRs were above 1 in 1000 frequency, and no evidence was found of alterations in global repertoire structure. Alopecia, a presumed autoimmune disease, was present in all patients, so the immune response of the patients might differ from that of healthy individuals. Repeated subsampling changed both the strength of the expansion versus patch-test correlation and the threshold at which that correlation became significant. The number of PT1 expanded TCRs positively correlated with patch test score, significant at thresholds 8, 16 and 32 but not 4.

According to the study, the label for this sample's time point signals: patch test 1, 2 weeks after DPC sensitization. This sample's treatment or condition label indicates: therapeutic diphenylcyclopropenone sensitization with weekly scalp DPC. Blood at each patch-test visit was drawn before the patch test was applied. Eligible patients were aged 18 to 70, diagnosed with alopecia, deemed suitable for DPC therapy, and excluded if pregnant. Total RNA was isolated from unfractionated whole blood collected in Tempus Blood RNA tubes. The library relied on RACE. Sequencing took place on a NextSeq 500. During library preparation, unique molecular identifiers were attached to individual cDNA molecules so that TCRs could be counted in a quantitative, reproducible way. Both TCR alpha and TCR beta chains were sequenced from each blood RNA sample. As for the authors' bioinformatics: A median of around 96,000 TCRs per sample was observed, with a range of 23,224 to 690,600. V, J and CDR3 annotation of the TCR reads was performed with the Decombinator software suite. For the PS versus PT1 abundance plots, all samples were subsampled to the same number of TCRs (28,000). Expanded TCRs were defined as absent before sensitization and observed at least eight times at the 2-week time point. Using fastp at Q25 and MiXCR, TCRdb reprocessed the public reads and kept productive beta chains. Entries that share a CDR3 protein sequence are merged under the most common genes and DNA. Clone size and V and J calls follow TCRdb, not the original study. Present in this sample are about 360,000 distinct CDR3 sequences, 5.5% to 8% of which were seen just once. Roughly 7.9% of the sample lies in the top ten.

In its sample, this clonotype was seen a few times. This clone's antigen is unknown. No base quality values were provided; no much bigger clone lies one nucleotide off. The CDR3 numbers 13 residues from cysteine through phenylalanine. Of the read, only the CDR3 DNA is kept; its 39 bases are in frame from base 1. Trimming removed 5 bases from V and 6 bases from J, leaving 11 bases between the germline ends. The CDR1 and CDR2 encoded by the germline V gene are SGHDN and FVKESK. The chain is encoded by TRBV14 joined to TRBJ2-1, with an unclear D gene assignment. This sequence was found in a woman younger than 30 with alopecia areata. Some clones in this sample may be carry-over from other donors' samples. The specimen was whole blood, collected in connection with sensitization to the hapten diphenylcyclopropenone (DPC). The CDR3 protein: CASSTLSGNEQFF. The DNA is as follows: TGTGCCAGCAGCACATTATCAGGCAATGAGCAGTTCTTC.